A selection of T cell receptor beta chains follows, all from one sample in a study of tumor and adjacent non-tumor tissue in lung cancer. One entry per CDR3 protein results from TCRdb running MiXCR on the multiplex PCR reads. The sample yields roughly 220,000 distinct CDR3 sequences, roughly 70% seen once. Sample: lung tumor tissue. These receptors were collected from a man aged 55 to 70 with non-small cell lung cancer. The conserved cysteine and the conserved F or W are not part of the CDR3 here.

j_call | v_call | cdr3_aa
TRBJ1-5 | TRBV6-5 | ASSYTLGQAQH
TRBJ1-1 | TRBV29-1 | SVEGESPEAY
TRBJ2-3 | TRBV20-1 | SANGDIGSDSQY
TRBJ1-1 | TRBV20-1 | SANLGRGLAF
TRBJ2-1 | TRBV4-1 | ASRYTDRVYNEQF
TRBJ2-2 | TRBV12-3/TRBV12-4 | ASSSIQFGELL
TRBJ1-1 | TRBV5-5 | ASNRCPNTEAF
TRBJ1-3 | TRBV24-1 | ATSDTGAGNIIY
TRBJ2-1 | TRBV20-1 | SAGRSSYNEQF
TRBJ1-1 | TRBV11-3 | GSSFGGIVGAF
TRBJ2-3 | TRBV4-2 | ASSQGSGEADTQY
TRBJ2-3 | TRBV6-6 | ASSYQGAPIDTQY
TRBJ2-1 | TRBV11-3 | ASSSISGNKQF
TRBJ2-4 | TRBV11-3 | ASSLGGDSKNIHY
TRBJ2-7 | TRBV28 | ASKGEAYEQY
TRBJ1-1 | TRBV24-1 | ATKGWTGGAF
TRBJ1-5 | TRBV20-1 | SARDRGTGQPQH
TRBJ2-5 | TRBV6-6 | ASSYGGGETQY
TRBJ1-1 | TRBV5-6 | ASSLYTEAF
TRBJ1-1 | TRBV11-2 | ASSLEAGSNGAF
TRBJ2-5 | TRBV4-1 | PSSQGSHQETQY
TRBJ2-3 | TRBV12-5 | ASSLGIKDSTDTQY